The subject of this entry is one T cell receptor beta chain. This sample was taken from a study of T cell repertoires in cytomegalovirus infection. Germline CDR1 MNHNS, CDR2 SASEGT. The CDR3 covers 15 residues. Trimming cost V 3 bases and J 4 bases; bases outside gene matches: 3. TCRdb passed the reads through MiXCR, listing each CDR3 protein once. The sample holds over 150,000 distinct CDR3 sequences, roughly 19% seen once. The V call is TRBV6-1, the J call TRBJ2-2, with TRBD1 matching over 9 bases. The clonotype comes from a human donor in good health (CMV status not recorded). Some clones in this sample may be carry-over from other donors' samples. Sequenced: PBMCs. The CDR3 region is CASSDNRGPTGELFF. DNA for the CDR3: TGTGCCAGCAGTGACAACAGGGGGCCCACCGGGGAGCTGTTTTTT.